This T cell receptor (beta chain) emerged from a study of T cell responses to AZD1222 COVID-19 vaccine. Trimming removed 3 bases from V and 10 bases from J; junction bases left unmatched: 15. The germline CDR1 and CDR2 sequences are GTSNPN and SVGIG (reference sequence). There are 16 residues in the CDR3. Sequencing was performed with immunoSEQ multiplex PCR; in TCRdb, only in-frame clones are kept and a portion is missing. The sample lists about 190,000 clones, 90% to 95% occurring once. This clone has more than one count but fewer than ten. What it binds is not known. Study-level points and caveats: Donors in the cohort were predominantly white British and more often female, and clonal diversity was possibly underestimated. Regions left unmutated in variants are reportedly the target of nearly half of spike-specific TCRs.

The chain joins TRBV30 to TRBJ2-1, with TRBD2 matching over 10 bases. This receptor was taken from an adult in good health. This specimen consisted of peripheral blood, obtained on day 0 of AZD1222 vaccination. The CDR3, as DNA: TGTGCCTGGAGGCTAGCGGGAGTAACGGCGGCAAGCGAGCAGTTCTTC. Amino acids: CAWRLAGVTAASEQFF.